What follows are 26 T cell receptor beta chains derived from one specimen sequenced in a study of T cell repertoires in cytomegalovirus infection (dated by TCRdb to the late 2010s). For these receptors, no antigen is known. The data were produced on an Illumina HiSeq 1500. TCRdb reworked the public reads: Q25 trimming with fastp, MiXCR clone assembly, productive beta chains retained. Rows are combined by CDR3 protein, so each entry shows the most common genes and DNA. The sample table lists fewer than 1,000,000 distinct CDR3 sequences, roughly 30% of them with a count of one. The ten biggest clones cover 10% to 15% of the sample. The treatment or condition label for this specimen denotes: in vitro stimulation with specific CMV peptide epitopes to enrich CMV-specific T cells. Material: cultured CD8+ T cells from PBMCs, obtained from culture after CMV antigen stimulation. The receptors derive from a human donor in good health (CMV status not recorded). Some clones in this sample may be carry-over from other donors' samples.

The chain uses TRBV24-1 and TRBJ1-1; no clear D gene. Germline V lookup: CDR1 KGHDR, CDR2 SFDVKD. Trimming left V 4 bases short and J 10 bases short, with 18 bases between. The length of the CDR3 is 14 residues. CDR3 sequence reads: CATSDQGLVSGAFF. Written as DNA, the CDR3 is TGTGCCACCAGTGACCAAGGACTGGTAAGCGGAGCTTTCTTT.

The rearrangement uses TRBV3-1 and TRBJ1-1, with 8 bases identical to TRBD1. The CDR3 is 16 amino acids. Germline CDR1 LGHDT, CDR2 YNNKEL (reference sequence). After removal of 2 bases from V and 5 bases from J, the junction contained 10 bases not matched to a gene. This CDR3 reads CASSQTRTGKMTEAFF. The CDR3 bases are TGTGCCAGCAGCCAAACGAGGACAGGGAAGATGACTGAAGCTTTCTTT.

V is TRBV6-1 and J is TRBJ2-4; tentative D call: TRBD2 (5 bases). The germline V and J ends were trimmed by 6 bases and 8 bases, with 26 bases remaining between them. The CDR3 is made up of 17 amino acids. Looked up from germline, CDR1 is MNHNS and CDR2 is SASEGT. The CDR3 DNA is TGTGCCAGCAGCCAAGGAAGAGGTACTAGTTCTGGAGACATTCAGTACTTC. It is translated as CASSQGRGTSSGDIQYF.

V usage is TRBV6-4 and J usage is TRBJ2-3, with 12 bases identical to TRBD2. CDR1 MRHNA and CDR2 SNTAGT come from the germline V gene. The CDR3 has 15 residues. The V gene end was trimmed by 2 bases and the J gene end by 3 bases; junction bases not matched to a gene: 0. DNA for the CDR3: TGTGCCAGCAGTGACCTAGCGGGGGGGACAGATACGCAGTATTTT. This encodes CASSDLAGGTDTQYF.

This clonotype was recorded once. The CDR3 region is CASSQERTRTYEQYF. The CDR3 DNA follows: TGCGCCAGCAGCCAAGAGAGGACAAGAACCTACGAGCAGTACTTC. The chain recombines TRBV4-1 with TRBJ2-7; tentatively, D is TRBD1 (5 bases). Germline values: CDR1 MGHRA, CDR2 YSYEKL. The V and J ends lost 0 bases and 2 bases respectively, with 11 bases between them. The CDR3 loop spans 15 amino acids.

The rearrangement joins TRBV7-8 to TRBJ1-4; D gene ambiguous. CDR3 length: 17 residues. Germline CDR1 and CDR2: SGHVS and FQNEAQ. Between the trimmed V and J ends, which lost 4 bases and 2 bases, there was a span of 17 bases. CDR3 sequence reads: CASSSSRAGGTNEKLFF. CDR3 in DNA: TGTGCCAGCAGCTCTTCCCGGGCGGGTGGCACTAATGAAAAACTGTTTTTT. Variable domain in full (rest from reference TRBV7-8 and TRBJ1-4): GAGVSQSPRYKVAKRGQDVALRCDPISGHVSLFWYQQALGQGPEFLTYFQNEAQLDKSGLPSDRFFAERPEGSVSTLKIQRTQQEDSAVYLCASSSSRAGGTNEKLFFGSGTQLSVL.

This clonotype was seen at least ten times. CDR3 sequence reads: CASSSWINTEAFF. CDR3 in DNA: TGTGCCAGCAGTTCCTGGATAAACACTGAAGCTTTCTTT. The chain uses TRBV12-3 or TRBV12-4 and TRBJ1-1; D uncertain. The CDR3 runs 13 residues. V was clipped by 4 bases and J by 2 bases, with 8 bases between them.

This chain connects TRBV7-9 to TRBJ2-7; no clear D gene. The V and J ends lost 5 bases and 3 bases respectively, with 14 bases between them. CDR1 is SEHNR, CDR2 FQNEAQ, per germline (reference sequence). The CDR3 covers 14 residues. CDR3 loop: CASSAETSDYEQYF. The CDR3 coding sequence is TGTGCCAGCAGCGCGGAAACCAGCGACTACGAGCAGTACTTC.

This clonotype was counted ten times or more. The chain recombines TRBV7-3 with TRBJ2-1, with D perhaps given as TRBD1 or TRBD2 (7 bases each). Germline V gene lookup returns CDR1 SGHTA and CDR2 FQGTGA. The CDR3 covers 17 residues. V lost 1 base and J 5 bases, leaving 18 bases between the germline ends. The CDR3 is CASSLRGGGYRNNEQFF. CDR3 bases: TGTGCCAGCAGCTTAAGGGGAGGGGGCTACCGGAACAATGAGCAGTTCTTC.

At least ten counts were recorded for this clonotype. The chain carries TRBV7-9 and TRBJ2-3, with 7 bases identical to TRBD1. Trimming removed 5 bases from V and 0 bases from J; junction bases left unmatched: 11. This CDR3 comprises 17 residues. CDR1 is SEHNR, CDR2 FQNEAQ, per germline (reference sequence). The chain's CDR3 is CASSPGQIRPSTDTQYF. The CDR3 DNA reads TGTGCCAGCAGCCCGGGACAGATTCGTCCTAGCACAGATACGCAGTATTTT.

The CDR3 DNA reads as TGTGCCAGCAGTTCCTCCCCGGGGGTGTTTACAGATACGCAGTATTTT. Translated, it gives CASSSSPGVFTDTQYF. The chain employs TRBV27 and TRBJ2-3; the D gene is possibly TRBD2 (6 bases). Per germline, CDR1 MNHEY and CDR2 SMNVEV (reference sequence). This CDR3 region has 16 residues. V was shortened by 4 bases and J by 3 bases, with 17 bases between the two germline ends.

The sample holds a few counts of this clonotype. J is TRBJ2-3 and V is TRBV7-9; perhaps TRBD2 as D (7 bases). The CDR3 sequence is 15 residues long. V lost 0 bases and J lost 5, with 12 bases in between. Germline CDR1 is SEHNR and CDR2 is FQNEAQ (reference sequence). This chain's CDR3 is CASSLAGGGKDTQYF. As DNA, the CDR3 is TGTGCCAGCAGCTTAGCGGGCGGGGGCAAAGATACGCAGTATTTT.

About this clonotype itself: A much larger clonotype is one base distant, so this may be a read error. This chain uses TRBV12-3 or TRBV12-4 with TRBJ1-1; 7 bases are a match to TRBD1. The CDR3 extends over 15 amino acids. CDR3 DNA sequence: TGTGCCAGCATTTTAGTAAAGGGGGCGGACACTGAAGCTTTCTTT. Protein product: CASILVKGADTEAFF.

This clonotype has more than one count but fewer than ten. The J gene is TRBJ2-1, the V gene TRBV10-1; maybe TRBD1 (5 bases). The V and J ends lost 3 bases and 8 bases respectively, with 11 bases between them. Per germline, CDR1 WNHNN and CDR2 SYGVQD (reference sequence). This CDR3 spans 13 amino acids. DNA of the CDR3: TGCGCCAGCAGTGACAAGGGGTTGGATGAGCAGTTCTTC. It specifies CASSDKGLDEQFF.

Only a few counts were recorded for this clonotype. V is TRBV4-1 and J is TRBJ2-1; tentatively, D is TRBD2 (6 bases). CDR3 length: 16 residues. The germline gives CDR1 MGHRA, CDR2 YSYEKL. V lost 3 bases, J lost 5 bases, and 17 bases lay in between. The CDR3 DNA follows: TGCGCCAGCAGCCAGGATCCGGGACTGCTCCACAATGAGCAGTTCTTC. Residues: CASSQDPGLLHNEQFF.

V gene TRBV4-2 combines with J gene TRBJ1-1; D may be TRBD1 (6 bases). The CDR3 sequence is 17 residues long. Germline V lookup: CDR1 LGHNA, CDR2 YNFKEQ. V dropped 4 bases and J dropped 3 bases, with 21 bases sitting between them. The CDR3 region is CASSLYFRDTQDTEAFF. CDR3 DNA sequence: TGTGCCAGCAGCCTCTACTTCAGGGACACACAGGACACTGAAGCTTTCTTT.

This clonotype was detected only once. This may be a read error: a much more frequent sequence differs by one nucleotide. The genes are TRBV27 and TRBJ1-1; tentative D call: TRBD1 (5 bases). Germline-derived CDR1 and CDR2 are MNHEY and SMNVEV (reference sequence). The CDR3 is 15 residues long. The CDR3 bases are TGTGCCAGCAGTTCCGGGGTTGGGACGAACACTGAAGTTTTCTTT. Amino acid sequence: CASSSGVGTNTEVFF.

The chain is built from TRBV2 and TRBJ2-1, with a tentative D call TRBD2 (5 bases). The CDR3 sequence is 14 residues long. The V and J ends lost 8 bases and 2 bases respectively, with 13 bases between them. Germline CDR1 and CDR2: SNHLY and FYNNEI. The CDR3 loop is CASFKRVPYNEQFF. CDR3 sequence (DNA): TGTGCCAGCTTTAAGAGGGTCCCCTACAATGAGCAGTTCTTC.

This sequence joins TRBV7-9 and TRBJ2-7; D call uncertain. CDR1 and CDR2 (germline): SEHNR, FQNEAQ (reference sequence). CDR3 size: 16 residues. Trimming cost V 5 bases and J 3 bases, with 20 bases left between them. In DNA form, the CDR3 reads TGTGCCAGCAGCCCTCCTTTGGGCAGCTTCGTCTACGAGCAGTACTTC. Residues: CASSPPLGSFVYEQYF.

This chain joins TRBV12-5 and TRBJ1-1, with D maybe TRBD1 (5 bases). Germline-derived CDR1 and CDR2 are LGHNT and FRNRAP. The CDR3 spans 16 residues. V lost 1 base, J lost 2 bases, and 14 bases lay in between. In DNA, the CDR3 is TGTGCTAGTGGTTTGGCTTATGGGACGGGTAACACTGAAGCTTTCTTT. This translates into CASGLAYGTGNTEAFF.

The gene calls are TRBV6-1 and TRBJ2-6; 8 bases fit TRBD1. Germline V lookup: CDR1 MNHNS, CDR2 SASEGT. CDR3 size: 17 residues. Germline trimming cut 6 bases from V and 1 base from J; bases unmatched to any gene: 8. CDR3 in amino acids: CASRPGTGTSGANVLTF. CDR3 bases: TGTGCCAGCAGACCCGGGACAGGAACATCTGGGGCCAACGTCCTGACTTTC.

The chain uses TRBV4-1 and TRBJ2-5; 8 nucleotides align to TRBD1. This CDR3 has 13 amino acids. In germline, CDR1 is MGHRA, CDR2 YSYEKL. The trim removed 6 bases at V and 4 bases at J, leaving 4 bases unmatched. DNA for the CDR3: TGCGCCAGCAGGAACAGGGGGACAGAGACCCAGTACTTC. Encoded protein: CASRNRGTETQYF.

The V gene is TRBV2, the J gene TRBJ1-1; 7 nucleotides match TRBD1. CDR3 length: 14 residues. The V gene end was trimmed by 3 bases and the J gene end by 5 bases; junction bases not matched to a gene: 6. Per the germline V gene, CDR1 is SNHLY and CDR2 is FYNNEI. The CDR3 protein is CASSDAEGATEAFF. In DNA form, the CDR3 reads TGTGCCAGCAGTGACGCGGAGGGGGCAACTGAAGCTTTCTTT.

The gene calls are TRBV19 and TRBJ1-5; no clear D gene. The V end lost 3 bases, the J end lost 5 bases, and 8 bases lay between the germline ends. The CDR3 has 13 residues. CDR1 LNHDA and CDR2 SQIVND come from the germline V gene (reference sequence). The CDR3 DNA sequence: TGTGCCAGTAGTATCGGGGAAGATCAGCCCCAGCATTTT. Translated, it gives CASSIGEDQPQHF.

This sequence joins TRBV29-1 and TRBJ2-2; no firm D call. This CDR3 region has 15 residues. Germline V gives CDR1 SQVTM, CDR2 ANQGSEA. Trimming removed 0 bases at V and 2 bases at J, with 10 bases between. The CDR3 here is CSVEDPGRNTGELFF. CDR3 bases: TGCAGCGTTGAAGACCCTGGTCGAAACACCGGGGAGCTGTTTTTT.

The chain recombines TRBV2 with TRBJ2-3, with 15 bases aligning to TRBD2. V shed 4 bases, J shed 3 bases, and the junction held 20 bases outside the gene matches. CDR1 is SNHLY and CDR2 is FYNNEI in the germline V gene. There are 22 residues in the CDR3. In nucleotides, the CDR3 is TGTGCCAGCAGTGGAGACCCGGGACTAGCGGGGGGAGCCGGACGGGGAACAGATACGCAGTATTTT. This sequence encodes CASSGDPGLAGGAGRGTDTQYF.